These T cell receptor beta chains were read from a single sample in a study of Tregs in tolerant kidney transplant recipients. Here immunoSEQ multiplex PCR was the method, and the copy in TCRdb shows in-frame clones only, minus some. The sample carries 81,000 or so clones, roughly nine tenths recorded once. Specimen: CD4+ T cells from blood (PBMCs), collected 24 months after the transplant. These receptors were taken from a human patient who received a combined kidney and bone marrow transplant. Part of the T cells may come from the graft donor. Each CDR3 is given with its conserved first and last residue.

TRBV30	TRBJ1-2	CAQKGRVWGYTF
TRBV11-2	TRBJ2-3	CASSSQGMYVDTQYF
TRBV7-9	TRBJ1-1	CASSVVAGMNTEAFF
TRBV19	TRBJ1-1	CASSRKLSQGMNTEAFF
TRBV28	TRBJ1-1	CASSLTGGAEAFF
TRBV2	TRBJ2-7	CASSEEASGGFYEQYF
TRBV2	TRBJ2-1	CASRVAGLGLSSYNEQFF
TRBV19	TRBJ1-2	CASSIGAGPDYGYTF
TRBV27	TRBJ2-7	CASSLSTSGQSYEQYF
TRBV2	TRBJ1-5	CASSVGTVSNQPQHF
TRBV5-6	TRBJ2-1	CASSLDLGGGTQFF
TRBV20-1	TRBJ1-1	CSATGTVRAFF
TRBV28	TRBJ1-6	CASSIRQGYNSPLHF
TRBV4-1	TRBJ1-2	CASSQPTGGEANRYTF
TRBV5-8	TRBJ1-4	CASSLSRGQNEKLFF
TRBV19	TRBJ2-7	CASSIFGGRYEQYF
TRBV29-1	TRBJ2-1	CSVEWISVVAGSYNEQFF
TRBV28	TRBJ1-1	CASSLFIQGGTEAFF
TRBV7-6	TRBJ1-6	CASSPSGGRESPLHF
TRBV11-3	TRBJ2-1	CASSLRLAGSSYNEQFF
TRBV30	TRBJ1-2	CAWERQGGYGYTF
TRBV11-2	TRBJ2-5	CASSLSGVPYQETQYF
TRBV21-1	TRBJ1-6	CASSKVPLSRDRGESYNSPLHF
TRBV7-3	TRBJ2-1	CASSPGTSVYNEQFF
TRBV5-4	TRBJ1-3	CASSLAGGASGNTIYF
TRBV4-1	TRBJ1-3	CASSLMLGVRDTIYF
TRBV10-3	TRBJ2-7	CAISESKPLPEQYF
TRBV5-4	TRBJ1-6	CASSYGVPQGLSPLHF
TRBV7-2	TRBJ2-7	CASSSTSGPIYEQYF
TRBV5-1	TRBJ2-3	CASSWTSGAPDTQYF
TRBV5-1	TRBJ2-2	CASSLAGVSTGELFF
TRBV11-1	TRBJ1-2	CASSLSGAGNGYTF
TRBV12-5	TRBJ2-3	CASGLRFWGTSGTADTQYF
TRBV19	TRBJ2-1	CASGGRSYNEQFF
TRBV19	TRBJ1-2	CASTRQRQALGYGYTF
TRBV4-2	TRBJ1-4	CASSQGQGVVATNEKLFF
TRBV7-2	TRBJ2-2	CASSFSANTGELFF
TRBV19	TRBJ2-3	CASSIEGRDTDTQYF
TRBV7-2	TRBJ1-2	CASSRSGPGRGYTF
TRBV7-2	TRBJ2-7	CASSYSGASYEQYF
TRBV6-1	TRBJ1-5	CASSRTGVDQPQHF
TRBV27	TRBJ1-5	CASSLRTGGDQPQHF
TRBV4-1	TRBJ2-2	CASSQEPTGGDNTGELFF
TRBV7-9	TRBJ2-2	CASSETGELFF
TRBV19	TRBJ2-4	CASSISFLAKNIQYF
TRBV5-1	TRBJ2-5	CASSLVVTSATSAQYF
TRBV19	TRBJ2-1	CASRAGSSYNEQFF
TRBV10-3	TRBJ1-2	CAISDDRGPLLNYGYTF
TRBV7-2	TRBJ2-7	CASSLVRPNYEQYF
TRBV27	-	CASSPHDRGFYEQYF